This is a list of T cell receptor beta chains from one sample in a study of cytomegalovirus exposure and HLA in healthy donors. Data came from immunoSEQ multiplex PCR; TCRdb stores just in-frame clones and leaves some out. Counted here are some 210,000 clones, about 83% occurring once; the ten biggest clones make up about 10%. What was sequenced was PBMCs. These receptors all come from a woman between 50 and 59 years old in good health and CMV-seropositive. Both conserved end residues are part of each CDR3. A D gene is named only where the DNA matches it firmly. Expanded clones are given a class, and other clones once, few, many or no size at all.

CDR3aa | CDR3nt | j_gene | d_gene | v_gene | abundance
CASSLGQTGNTIYF | TGTGCCAGCAGCTTAGGGCAGACTGGAAACACCATATATTTT | TRBJ1-3 | . | TRBV7-9 | .
CASTLTGGVTEAFF | TGTGCCAGCACCCTCACGGGGGGGGTGACTGAAGCTTTCTTT | TRBJ1-1 | . | TRBV6-5 | .
CASSLGTGSNEKLFF | TGCGCCAGCAGCTTGGGGACAGGGAGTAATGAAAAACTGTTTTTT | TRBJ1-4 | TRBD1 | TRBV5-1 | .
CASSAGYEQYF | TGTGCCAGCAGCGCCGGGTACGAGCAGTACTTC | TRBJ2-7 | . | TRBV9 | .
CASSQVGMVAGGITGELFF | TGCGCCAGCAGCCAAGTGGGTATGGTAGCGGGGGGTATCACCGGGGAGCTGTTTTTT | TRBJ2-2 | TRBD2 | TRBV4-3 | .
CAWSVLSGNYGYTF | TGTGCCTGGAGTGTACTTAGCGGTAACTATGGCTACACCTTC | TRBJ1-2 | . | TRBV30 | .
CASSLERYNQPQHF | TGTGCCAGCAGCTTAGAACGGTACAATCAGCCCCAGCATTTT | TRBJ1-5 | . | TRBV7-8 | .
CASSAQTGDWDQPQHF | TGTGCCAGCAGCGCTCAGACAGGGGATTGGGATCAGCCCCAGCATTTT | TRBJ1-5 | TRBD1 | TRBV9 | .
CASSREGSRHGTF | TGTGCCAGCAGTAGGGAGGGGTCACGTCATGGCACCTTC | TRBJ1-2 | . | TRBV5-6 | .
CASSYSSQGGNTEAFF | TGTGCCAGCAGTTACTCGTCACAGGGGGGGAACACTGAAGCTTTCTTT | TRBJ1-1 | TRBD1 | TRBV6-5 | few
CASTDYKGTGRYGYTF | TGTGCCAGCACCGACTATAAGGGGACAGGGAGATATGGCTACACCTTC | TRBJ1-2 | TRBD1 | TRBV7-9 | .
CASSRTGGAQTQYF | TGTGCCAGCAGTCGGACAGGGGGCGCCCAGACCCAGTACTTC | TRBJ2-5 | TRBD1 | TRBV28 | .
CASSRGTGANYEQYF | TGTGCCAGTAGTAGGGGGACAGGGGCAAACTACGAGCAGTACTTC | TRBJ2-7 | TRBD1 | TRBV19 | .
CASSPGLNEQFF | TGTGCCAGCAGCCCGGGTCTTAATGAGCAGTTCTTC | TRBJ2-1 | . | TRBV9 | .
CASSPGLSYEQYF | TGTGCCAGTAGTCCGGGTCTCTCCTACGAGCAGTACTTC | TRBJ2-7 | . | TRBV19 | .
CAWSSDRGYYGYTF | TGTGCCTGGAGTTCGGACAGGGGGTATTATGGCTACACCTTC | TRBJ1-2 | TRBD1 | TRBV30 | .
CASSKGVRALTDTQYF | TGTGCCAGCAGCAAGGGGGTGAGGGCCCTCACAGATACGCAGTATTTT | TRBJ2-3 | . | TRBV7-3 | .
CASNPMPTTINYGYTF | TGTGCCAGCAACCCAATGCCTACTACCATAAACTATGGCTACACCTTC | TRBJ1-2 | . | TRBV11-2 | .
CASSLGGGQGSYEQYF | TGTGCCAGCAGCTTAGGGGGGGGACAGGGGTCCTACGAGCAGTACTTC | TRBJ2-7 | TRBD1 | TRBV7-6 | once
CASSLGTAGELFF | TGTGCCAGCAGCTTAGGGACAGCCGGGGAGCTGTTTTTT | TRBJ2-2 | . | TRBV7-9 | .
CASSRNPPGANTGELFF | TGTGCCAGCAGTCGAAACCCGCCGGGAGCCAACACCGGGGAGCTGTTTTTT | TRBJ2-2 | . | TRBV7-2 | .
CASSIQGGYEQYF | TGTGCCAGTAGTATACAGGGTGGCTACGAGCAGTACTTC | TRBJ2-7 | . | TRBV19 | .
CASSQDRGQAHEQYF | TGCGCCAGCAGCCAAGATCGGGGACAGGCCCACGAGCAGTACTTC | TRBJ2-7 | TRBD1 | TRBV4-1 | .
CASSRQTGTGIQYF | TGCGCCAGCAGCCGGCAAACCGGAACAGGGATTCAGTACTTC | TRBJ2-7 | . | TRBV5-1 | few
CASSQGSQSYEQYF | TGCGCCAGCAGCCAAGGGTCACAGTCCTACGAGCAGTACTTC | TRBJ2-7 | . | TRBV4-1 | .
CASSFQNQPQHF | TGTGCCAGCAGCTTTCAGAATCAGCCCCAGCATTTT | TRBJ1-5 | . | TRBV7-2 | .
CASSTDRVGTEAFF | TGCGCCAGCAGTACGGACAGGGTTGGCACTGAAGCTTTCTTT | TRBJ1-1 | TRBD1 | TRBV10-1 | .
CASSQGGKGYPEKLFF | TGTGCCAGCAGCCAAGGGGGAAAGGGGTATCCTGAAAAACTGTTTTTT | TRBJ1-4 | . | TRBV14 | .
CASSFYRDAYNSPLHF | TGTGCCAGCAGTTTCTACAGGGACGCCTATAATTCACCCCTCCACTTT | TRBJ1-6 | . | TRBV28 | .
CASSSGLSAGANTQYF | TGCGCCAGCAGCTCTGGGCTTTCTGCGGGGGCCAATACGCAGTATTTT | TRBJ2-3 | . | TRBV5-1 | .
CASSVTGVGETQYF | TGTGCCAGCAGCGTGACAGGGGTAGGAGAGACCCAGTACTTC | TRBJ2-5 | TRBD1 | TRBV9 | .
CASSLDRGGPGETQYF | TGCGCCAGCAGCTTGGATCGGGGGGGCCCGGGGGAGACCCAGTACTTC | TRBJ2-5 | TRBD2 | TRBV5-1 | .
CASSHTRRRVTEAFF | TGCGCCAGCAGCCACACCCGGAGGAGGGTAACTGAAGCTTTCTTT | TRBJ1-1 | . | TRBV4-3 | .
CASSPGGVMNTEAFF | TGTGCCAGCAGCCCCGGGGGGGTAATGAACACTGAAGCTTTCTTT | TRBJ1-1 | . | TRBV13 | once
CASSQEEQGRAQPQHF | TGCGCCAGCAGCCAAGAGGAACAGGGTAGGGCTCAGCCCCAGCATTTT | TRBJ1-5 | . | TRBV4-1 | few
CAISESTTAQPDTQYF | TGTGCCATCAGTGAGTCTACGACAGCGCAACCCGATACGCAGTATTTT | TRBJ2-3 | . | TRBV10-3 | once
CASSLTLRAAGGEQYF | TGCGCCAGCAGCCTAACCCTCAGGGCGGCGGGGGGCGAGCAGTACTTC | TRBJ2-7 | TRBD2 | TRBV5-1 | once
CASSLQVVRLNSGNTIYF | TGCGCCAGCAGCTTACAGGTTGTCCGACTCAACTCTGGAAACACCATATATTTT | TRBJ1-3 | . | TRBV4-3 | .
CASRTQGYRITDTQYF | TGTGCCAGCAGAACTCAGGGTTACCGAATCACAGATACGCAGTATTTT | TRBJ2-3 | . | TRBV27 | .
CASSPHSSGGQETQYF | TGTGCCAGCAGCCCCCATTCTAGCGGGGGCCAAGAGACCCAGTACTTC | TRBJ2-5 | TRBD2 | TRBV7-8 | .
CASSLVAMNTEAFF | TGCGCCAGCAGCTTGGTAGCAATGAACACTGAAGCTTTCTTT | TRBJ1-1 | . | TRBV5-1 | .
CASTRGGTTEAFF | TGTGCCAGCACCCGAGGGGGCACTACTGAAGCTTTCTTT | TRBJ1-1 | TRBD1 | TRBV28 | .
CSVEKAGAGGYTF | TGCAGCGTTGAAAAGGCAGGGGCGGGTGGCTACACCTTC | TRBJ1-2 | . | TRBV29-1 | .
CASGLTVGQGHYEQYF | TGCGCCAGCGGCCTCACGGTGGGACAGGGGCACTACGAGCAGTACTTC | TRBJ2-7 | TRBD1 | TRBV5-1 | .